This TCR beta chain was identified during a study of early T cells in non-severe SARS-CoV-2 infection. The CDR3 totals 16 residues. The V gene's germline CDR1 is SGHVS and CDR2 FNYEAQ. V was clipped by 3 bases and J by 1 base, with 10 bases between them. Study findings and constraints: VDJdb matching favored anti-spike CD8 responses, missing private and CD4 specificities.

Concerning this clonotype: No antigen is known for it.

Individual cDNA molecules received unique molecular identifiers during library preparation. Each CDR3 protein is one row after TCRdb ran MiXCR on the 5' RACE reads. Here the sample spans some 57,000 distinct CDR3 sequences, more than 9.5% being singletons. What was sequenced was whole blood. The chain carries TRBV7-6 and TRBJ2-6; TRBD1 is a possible D gene (6 bases). The receptor was isolated from an adult who was a healthcare worker with PCR-confirmed SARS-CoV-2 infection or an uninfected control (not recorded which). The DNA for the CDR3 is TGTGCCAGCAGCTTGGGGGCGCCTTCTGGGGCCAACGTCCTGACTTTC. Translated: CASSLGAPSGANVLTF.